A selection of T cell receptor beta chains follows, all from one sample in a study of blood T cell repertoires in COVID-19. The assay was immunoSEQ multiplex PCR, and TCRdb's table has in-frame clones only and misses some. Of about 45,000 clones in the sample, 83% were seen once. Sequenced input: peripheral blood. Receptors originate from an older man in a cohort sampled during active COVID-19. CDR3s leave out the opening cysteine and the closing phenylalanine or tryptophan. Size tells how often a clone was seen (once, few, many) or the class of an expanded clone, and some rows leave it out.

TRBJ2-7,NA,TRBV19,ASSAEGVLPYEQY
TRBJ1-2,NA,TRBV28,ASSTGTGGARDGYT
TRBJ2-1,NA,TRBV6-1,ASSEGWGQGYNEQF
TRBJ2-3,NA,TRBV30,AWRPPGSTDTQY
TRBJ2-7,NA,TRBV24-1,ATSDPGQGSYEQY
TRBJ2-1,NA,TRBV18,ASSPLASGSSYNEQF
TRBJ2-5,NA,TRBV7-2,ASSSGLAGAPSQY
TRBJ2-6,NA,TRBV30,AWSKSRTGGPGANVLT
TRBJ2-7,NA,TRBV5-6,ASSLGGTGWSYEQY
TRBJ2-5,NA,TRBV4-1,ASSPGTIPETQY
TRBJ2-1,NA,TRBV18,ASSPGLAGDHNEQF
TRBJ2-1,NA,TRBV11-3,ASSTGREARQF
TRBJ2-7,NA,TRBV2,ASIVSASSYEQY
TRBJ2-7,NA,TRBV2,ASNEQGAYEQY
TRBJ1-2,NA,TRBV20-1,SASKQGALIYGYT
TRBJ2-7,NA,TRBV11-2,ASSLGLPGQGAYEQY
TRBJ1-1,once,TRBV10-3,AIAGFSNTEAF
TRBJ2-7,NA,TRBV9,ASSGGLAGTYEQY
TRBJ2-7,NA,TRBV6-1,ASSEVQGKGEQY
TRBJ2-6,NA,TRBV20-1,SASQGSSGANVLT
TRBJ2-2,few,TRBV7-9,ASSFGLAGVGTGELF
TRBJ1-6,NA,TRBV5-1,ASSLSTTGAPNSPLH
TRBJ2-7,NA,TRBV30,ARSSGLFSYEQY
TRBJ1-2,NA,TRBV7-3,ASSLSIQGHVT
TRBJ2-7,NA,TRBV18,ASSKDQGALYEQY
TRBJ2-7,NA,TRBV19,ASNPATGGFYEQY
TRBJ2-1,NA,TRBV4-1,ASSQDLRAGLAGEKTYNEQF
TRBJ1-6,NA,TRBV2,ASSVWGLDSPLH
TRBJ1-1,NA,TRBV11-2,ASSLDGRGRYTEAF
TRBJ1-6,few,TRBV6-2/TRBV6-3,ASSYRGRNNSPLH
TRBJ1-1,NA,TRBV3-1/TRBV3-2,ASSQEMGFGGAF
TRBJ1-4,NA,TRBV5-4,ASSLDRPNEKLF
TRBJ1-2,NA,TRBV5-4,ASSQKLPGQGADGYT
TRBJ2-5,once,TRBV6-5,ASSYSASGRPETQY
TRBJ2-6,NA,TRBV28,ASSGGERTGANVLT
TRBJ2-2,NA,TRBV29-1,SVPRTGNTGELF
TRBJ1-4,NA,TRBV30,AWSVQGRNEKLF
TRBJ2-5,NA,TRBV5-1,ASSSRRGSKETQY
TRBJ2-3,NA,TRBV27,ASSLWSGRTDTQY
TRBJ2-3,NA,TRBV6-2/TRBV6-3,ASSPSGRAVDTQY